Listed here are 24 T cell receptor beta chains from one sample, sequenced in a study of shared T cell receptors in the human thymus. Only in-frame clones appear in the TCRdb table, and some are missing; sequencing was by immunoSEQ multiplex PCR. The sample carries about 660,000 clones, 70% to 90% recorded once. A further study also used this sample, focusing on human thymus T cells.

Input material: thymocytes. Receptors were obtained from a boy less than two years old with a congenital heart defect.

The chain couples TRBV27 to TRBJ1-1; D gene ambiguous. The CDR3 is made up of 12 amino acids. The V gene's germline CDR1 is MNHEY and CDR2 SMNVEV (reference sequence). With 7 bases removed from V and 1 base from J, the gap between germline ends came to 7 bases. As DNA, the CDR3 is TGTGCCAGCATTTCAGGGAACACTGAAGCTTTCTTT. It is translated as CASISGNTEAFF.

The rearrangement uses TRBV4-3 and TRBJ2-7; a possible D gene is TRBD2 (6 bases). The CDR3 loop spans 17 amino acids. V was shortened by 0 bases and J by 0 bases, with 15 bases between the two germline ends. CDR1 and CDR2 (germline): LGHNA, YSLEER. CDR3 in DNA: TGCGCCAGCAGCCAAGATCGGCGGGAAGAGGCCTCCTACGAGCAGTACTTC. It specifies CASSQDRREEASYEQYF.

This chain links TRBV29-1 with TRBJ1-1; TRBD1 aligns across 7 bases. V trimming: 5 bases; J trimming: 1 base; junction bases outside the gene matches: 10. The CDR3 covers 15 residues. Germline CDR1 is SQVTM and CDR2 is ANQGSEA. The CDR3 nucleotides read TGCAGCGTTAATAAGGCCAGGGGGAGGAACACTGAAGCTTTCTTT. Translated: CSVNKARGRNTEAFF.

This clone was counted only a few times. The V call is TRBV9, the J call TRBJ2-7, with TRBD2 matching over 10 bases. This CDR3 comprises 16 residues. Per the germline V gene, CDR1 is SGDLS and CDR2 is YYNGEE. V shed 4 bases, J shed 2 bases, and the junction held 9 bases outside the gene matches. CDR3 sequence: CASSPTSGWKPYEQYF. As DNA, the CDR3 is TGTGCCAGCAGCCCGACTAGCGGGTGGAAGCCCTACGAGCAGTACTTC.

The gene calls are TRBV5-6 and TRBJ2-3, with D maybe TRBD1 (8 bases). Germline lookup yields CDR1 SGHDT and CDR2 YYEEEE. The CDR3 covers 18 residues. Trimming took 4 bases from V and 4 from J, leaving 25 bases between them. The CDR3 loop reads CASSRRQGLGLAADTQYF. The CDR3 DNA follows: TGTGCCAGCAGCCGGAGACAGGGGTTAGGCCTAGCGGCAGATACGCAGTATTTT. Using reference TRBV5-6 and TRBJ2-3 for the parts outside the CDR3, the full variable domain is DAGVTQSPTHLIKTRGQQVTLRCSPKSGHDTVSWYQQALGQGPQFIFQYYEEEERQRGNFPDRFSGHQFPNYSSELNVNALLLGDSALYLCASSRRQGLGLAADTQYFGPGTRLTVL.

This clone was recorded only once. CDR3 sequence: CASSYLASGVSGELFF. In DNA form, the CDR3 reads TGTGCCAGCAGTTACCTGGCTAGCGGAGTCTCCGGGGAGCTGTTTTTT. The chain carries TRBV6-5 and TRBJ2-2; 7 bases agree with TRBD2. The trim removed 2 bases at V and 6 bases at J, leaving 9 bases unmatched. The CDR3 runs to 16 residues. Germline loops: CDR1 MNHEY, CDR2 SVGAGI.

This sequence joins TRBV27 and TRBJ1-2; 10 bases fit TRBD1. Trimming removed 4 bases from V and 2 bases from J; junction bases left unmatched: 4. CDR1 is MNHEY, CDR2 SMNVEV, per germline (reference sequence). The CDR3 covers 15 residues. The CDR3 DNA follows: TGTGCCAGCAGTTCGACAGGGGGCGACAACTATGGCTACACCTTC. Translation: CASSSTGGDNYGYTF.

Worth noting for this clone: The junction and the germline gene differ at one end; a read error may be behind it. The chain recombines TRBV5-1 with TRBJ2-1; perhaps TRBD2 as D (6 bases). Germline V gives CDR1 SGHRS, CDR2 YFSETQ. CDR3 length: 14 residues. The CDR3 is CASGHRDSHNEQFF. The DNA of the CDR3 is TGCGCCAGCGGTCACCGGGACTCCCACAATGAGCAGTTCTTC.

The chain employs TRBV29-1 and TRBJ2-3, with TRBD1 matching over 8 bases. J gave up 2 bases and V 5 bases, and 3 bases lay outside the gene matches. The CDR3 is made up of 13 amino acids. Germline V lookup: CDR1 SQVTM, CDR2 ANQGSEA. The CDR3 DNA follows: TGCAGCGTTCCGGGACAGGACACAGATACGCAGTATTTT. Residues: CSVPGQDTDTQYF.

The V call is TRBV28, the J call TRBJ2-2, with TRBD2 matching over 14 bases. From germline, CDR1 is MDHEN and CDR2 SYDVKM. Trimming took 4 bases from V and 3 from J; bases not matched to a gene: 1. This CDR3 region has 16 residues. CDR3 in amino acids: CASSWTSGRHTGELFF. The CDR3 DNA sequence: TGTGCCAGCAGTTGGACTAGCGGGAGGCACACCGGGGAGCTGTTTTTT.

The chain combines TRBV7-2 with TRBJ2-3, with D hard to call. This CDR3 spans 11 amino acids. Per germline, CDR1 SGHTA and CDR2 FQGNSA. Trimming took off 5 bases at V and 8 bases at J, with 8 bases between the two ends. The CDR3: CASSVRSTQYF. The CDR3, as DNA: TGTGCCAGCAGCGTTAGAAGTACGCAGTATTTT.

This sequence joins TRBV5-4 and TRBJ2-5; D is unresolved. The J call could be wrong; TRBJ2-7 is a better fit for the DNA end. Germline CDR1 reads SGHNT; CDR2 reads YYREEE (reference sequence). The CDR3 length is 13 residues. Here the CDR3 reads CASSLGTDSEQYF. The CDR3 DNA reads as TGTGCCAGCAGCTTGGGCACTGACTCCGAGCAGTACTTC.

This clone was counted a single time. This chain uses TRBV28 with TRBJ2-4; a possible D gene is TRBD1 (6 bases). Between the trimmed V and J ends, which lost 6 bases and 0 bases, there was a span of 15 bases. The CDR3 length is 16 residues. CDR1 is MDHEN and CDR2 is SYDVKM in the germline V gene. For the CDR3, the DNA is TGTGCCAGCAGACCGGGACACAAGGTAGCCAAAAACATTCAGTACTTC. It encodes CASRPGHKVAKNIQYF.

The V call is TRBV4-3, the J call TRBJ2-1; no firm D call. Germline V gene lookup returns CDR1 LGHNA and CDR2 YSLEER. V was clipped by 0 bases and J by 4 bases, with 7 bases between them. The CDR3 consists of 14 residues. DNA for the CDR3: TGCGCCAGCAGCCAAGACTCCGGGTACAATGAGCAGTTCTTC. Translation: CASSQDSGYNEQFF.

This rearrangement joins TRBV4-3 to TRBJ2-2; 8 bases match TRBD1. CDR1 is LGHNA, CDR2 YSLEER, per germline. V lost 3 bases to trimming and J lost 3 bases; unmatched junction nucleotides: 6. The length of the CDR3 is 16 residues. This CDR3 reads CASSHADRADTGELFF. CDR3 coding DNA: TGCGCCAGCAGCCATGCGGACAGGGCAGACACCGGGGAGCTGTTTTTT.

As DNA, the CDR3 is TGTGCCAGCAGCTTATCCGCAAGGGCTAGCGACACCGGGGAGCTGTTTTTT. Translation gives CASSLSARASDTGELFF. The chain couples TRBV7-3 to TRBJ2-2; maybe TRBD2 (6 bases). This CDR3 contains 17 residues. The germline V gene has CDR1 SGHTA and CDR2 FQGTGA. V lost 2 bases and J lost 3, with 16 bases in between.

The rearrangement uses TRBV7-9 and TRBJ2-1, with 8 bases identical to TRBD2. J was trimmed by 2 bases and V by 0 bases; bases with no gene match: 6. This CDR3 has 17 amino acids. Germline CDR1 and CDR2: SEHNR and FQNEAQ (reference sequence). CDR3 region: CASSLARKAGAYNEQFF. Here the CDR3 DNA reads TGTGCCAGCAGCTTAGCACGAAAAGCGGGAGCCTACAATGAGCAGTTCTTC.

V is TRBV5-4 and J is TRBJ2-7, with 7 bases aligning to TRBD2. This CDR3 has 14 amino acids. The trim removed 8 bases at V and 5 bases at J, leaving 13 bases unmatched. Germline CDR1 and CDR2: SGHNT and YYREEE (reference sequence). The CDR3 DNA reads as TGTGCCAGTACAAGTGGGGCGGGGGTGGACGAGCAGTACTTC. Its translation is CASTSGAGVDEQYF.

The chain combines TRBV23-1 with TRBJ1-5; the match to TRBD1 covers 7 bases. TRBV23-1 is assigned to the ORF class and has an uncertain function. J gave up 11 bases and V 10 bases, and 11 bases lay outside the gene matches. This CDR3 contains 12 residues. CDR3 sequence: CAKTPDRDSQHF. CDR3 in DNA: TGCGCCAAAACACCCGACAGGGATTCCCAGCATTTT.

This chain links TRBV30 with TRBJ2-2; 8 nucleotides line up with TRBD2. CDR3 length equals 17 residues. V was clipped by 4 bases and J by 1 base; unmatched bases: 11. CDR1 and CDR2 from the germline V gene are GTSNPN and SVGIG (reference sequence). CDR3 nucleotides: TGTGCCTGGACTAGATCCGGGAGGGCCCAGAACACCGGGGAGCTGTTTTTT. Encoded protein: CAWTRSGRAQNTGELFF.

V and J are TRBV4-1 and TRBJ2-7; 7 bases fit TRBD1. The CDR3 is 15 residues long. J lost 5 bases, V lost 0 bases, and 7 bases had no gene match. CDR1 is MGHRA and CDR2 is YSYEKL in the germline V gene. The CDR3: CASSQESRGKNEQYF. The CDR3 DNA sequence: TGCGCCAGCAGCCAAGAATCCAGGGGGAAGAACGAGCAGTACTTC.

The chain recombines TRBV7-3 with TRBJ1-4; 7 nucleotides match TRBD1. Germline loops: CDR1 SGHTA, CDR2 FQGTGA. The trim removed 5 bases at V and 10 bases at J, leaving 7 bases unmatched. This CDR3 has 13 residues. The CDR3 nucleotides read TGTGCCAGCAGCGAACGACAGGGTACAAAACTGTTTTTT. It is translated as CASSERQGTKLFF.

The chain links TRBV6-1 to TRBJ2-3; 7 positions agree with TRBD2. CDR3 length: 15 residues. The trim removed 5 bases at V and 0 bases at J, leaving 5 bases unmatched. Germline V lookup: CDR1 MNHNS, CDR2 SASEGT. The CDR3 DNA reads TGTGCCAGCAGTAAACTAGCGACTAGCACAGATACGCAGTATTTT. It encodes CASSKLATSTDTQYF.

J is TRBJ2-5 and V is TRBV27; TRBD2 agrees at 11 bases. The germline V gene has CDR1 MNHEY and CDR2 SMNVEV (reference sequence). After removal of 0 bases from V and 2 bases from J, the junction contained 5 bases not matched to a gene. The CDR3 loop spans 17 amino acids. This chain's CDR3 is CASSLSRLAGSQETQYF. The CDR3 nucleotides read TGTGCCAGCAGTTTATCAAGACTAGCGGGGTCGCAAGAGACCCAGTACTTC.